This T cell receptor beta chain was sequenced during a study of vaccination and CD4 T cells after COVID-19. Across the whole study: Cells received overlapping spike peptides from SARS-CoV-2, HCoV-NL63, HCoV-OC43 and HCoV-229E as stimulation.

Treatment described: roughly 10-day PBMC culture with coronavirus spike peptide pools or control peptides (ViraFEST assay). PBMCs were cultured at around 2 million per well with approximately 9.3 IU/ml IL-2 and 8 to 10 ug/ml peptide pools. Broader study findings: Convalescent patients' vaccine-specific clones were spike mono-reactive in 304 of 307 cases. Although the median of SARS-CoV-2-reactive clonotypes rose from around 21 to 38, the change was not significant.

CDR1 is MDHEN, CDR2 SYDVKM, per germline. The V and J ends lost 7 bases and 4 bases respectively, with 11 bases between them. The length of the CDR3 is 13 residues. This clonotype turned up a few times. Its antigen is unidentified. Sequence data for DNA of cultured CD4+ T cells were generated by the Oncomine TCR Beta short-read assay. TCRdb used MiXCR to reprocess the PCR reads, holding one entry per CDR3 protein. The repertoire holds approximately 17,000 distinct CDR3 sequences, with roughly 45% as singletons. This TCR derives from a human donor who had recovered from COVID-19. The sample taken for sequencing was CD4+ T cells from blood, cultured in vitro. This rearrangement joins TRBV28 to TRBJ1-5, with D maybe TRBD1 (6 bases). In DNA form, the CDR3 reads TGTGCCAGCACGAGGGGGGAGAATCAGCCCCAGCATTTT. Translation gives CASTRGENQPQHF.